The 9 T cell receptor beta chains below all came from one sample that was sequenced in a study of immune evolution from preneoplasia to lung adenocarcinoma. Produced via immunoSEQ multiplex PCR; TCRdb's table is partial and in-frame only. The sample holds approximately 12,000 clones, 86% seen once. Sample: FFPE invasive lung adenocarcinoma tissue. The receptors stem from a person aged 65 to 85 with invasive lung adenocarcinoma.

The chain joins TRBV5-6 to TRBJ1-2; D perhaps matches TRBD1 (5 bases). The CDR3 is 15 amino acids. Looked up from germline, CDR1 is SGHDT and CDR2 is YYEEEE. V lost 4 bases to trimming and J lost 0 bases, with 13 bases between them. CDR3 DNA sequence: TGTGCCAGCAGCCCTCTAGGACAAACTAACTATGGCTACACCTTC. It specifies CASSPLGQTNYGYTF.

A single count supports this clone. This rearrangement joins TRBV5-6 to TRBJ1-3, with TRBD1 as a possible D gene (5 bases). This CDR3 has 14 residues. The V and J ends lost 2 bases and 10 bases respectively, with 16 bases between them. CDR1 and CDR2 from the germline V gene are SGHDT and YYEEEE. This chain's CDR3 is CASSLSGDPLTIYF. The CDR3 coding sequence is TGTGCCAGCAGCTTATCGGGGGACCCTTTGACCATATATTTT. Complete variable domain (other parts from reference TRBV5-6 and TRBJ1-3): DAGVTQSPTHLIKTRGQQVTLRCSPKSGHDTVSWYQQALGQGPQFIFQYYEEEERQRGNFPDRFSGHQFPNYSSELNVNALLLGDSALYLCASSLSGDPLTIYFGEGSWLTVV.

The chain couples TRBV28 to TRBJ2-2; unclear D gene. CDR1 is MDHEN and CDR2 is SYDVKM in the germline V gene. The V end was cut by 3 bases, the J end by 8 bases, with 13 bases between. The CDR3 runs 14 residues. DNA for the CDR3: TGTGCCAGCAGTTTCTTACTCAAAGGGGGGGAGCTGTTTTTT. The encoded protein is CASSFLLKGGELFF. The full variable domain, its missing parts supplied by reference TRBV28 and TRBJ2-2, is DVKVTQSSRYLVKRTGEKVFLECVQDMDHENMFWYRQDPGLGLRLIYFSYDVKMKEKGDIPEGYSVSREKKERFSLILESASTNQTSMYLCASSFLLKGGELFFGEGSRLTVL.

V gene TRBV28 combines with J gene TRBJ1-4; D remains ambiguous. The CDR3 is 13 amino acids. V was cut by 1 base and J by 5 bases, with 5 bases left in between. Germline CDR1 is MDHEN and CDR2 is SYDVKM. The CDR3 loop reads CASSLSGNEKLFF. CDR3 coding DNA: TGTGCCAGCAGTTTATCGGGGAATGAAAAACTGTTTTTT.

The chain couples TRBV30 to TRBJ1-2; a weak D match, TRBD1 (5 bases). Looked up from germline, CDR1 is GTSNPN and CDR2 is SVGIG (reference sequence). The V end lost 0 bases, the J end lost 3 bases, and 14 bases lay between the germline ends. The length of the CDR3 is 15 residues. CDR3 in amino acids: CAWSVHEARDYGYTF. The CDR3 DNA is TGTGCCTGGAGTGTACACGAAGCCAGGGACTATGGCTACACCTTC. The full variable domain, with the rest looked up from reference TRBV30 and TRBJ1-2, is SQTIHQWPATLVQPVGSPLSLECTVEGTSNPNLYWYRQAAGRGLQLLFYSVGIGQISSEVPQNLSASRPQDRQFILSSKKLLLSDSGFYLCAWSVHEARDYGYTFGSGTRLTVV.

The genes are TRBV18 and TRBJ2-7; D is possibly TRBD2 (5 bases). The CDR3 is 16 amino acids. Trimming left V 6 bases short and J 0 bases short, with 18 bases between. CDR1 is KGHSH, CDR2 LQKENI, per germline. CDR3 sequence: CASSENLGSASYEQYF. DNA for the CDR3: TGTGCCAGCTCGGAAAATCTGGGTAGCGCCTCCTACGAGCAGTACTTC. Using reference TRBV18 and TRBJ2-7 for the parts outside the CDR3, the full variable domain is NAGVMQNPRHLVRRRGQEARLRCSPMKGHSHVYWYRQLPEEGLKFMVYLQKENIIDESGMPKERFSAEFPKEGPSILRIQQVVRGDSAAYFCASSENLGSASYEQYFGPGTRLTVT.

The gene calls are TRBV10-2 and TRBJ2-5; 8 bases are shared with TRBD1. J lost 2 bases, V lost 8 bases, and 4 bases had no gene match. Germline loops: CDR1 WSHSY, CDR2 SAAADI. The CDR3 has 13 residues. CDR3 sequence: CASRTGSQETQYF. The CDR3 nucleotides read TGCGCCAGCCGGACAGGGTCTCAAGAGACCCAGTACTTC.

The chain joins TRBV30 to TRBJ1-1; no clear D gene. Germline V gene lookup returns CDR1 GTSNPN and CDR2 SVGIG (reference sequence). The CDR3 consists of 10 residues. V was cut by 4 bases and J by 10 bases, with 10 bases left in between. The CDR3 sequence is CAWIAGVAFF. The CDR3 coding sequence is TGTGCCTGGATCGCCGGAGTAGCTTTCTTT.

About this clone itself: Its ends do not fully match the called genes, so a read error is possible. The V call is TRBV7-7, the J call TRBJ2-5, with TRBD1 identical over 7 bases. The germline gives CDR1 SSHAT, CDR2 FNYEAQ (reference sequence). CDR3 length equals 13 residues. The CDR3 sequence: CASSLGQKETQYF. CDR3 nucleotides: TGTGCTAGCAGCCTGGGACAGAAAGAGACCCAGTACTTC.